The clone carrying this T cell receptor (beta chain) was counted ten times or more. Its antigen is as yet unknown. A junction end diverges from the germline sequence, so it may reflect a read error. The data are from a study of T-cell memory formation after mild COVID-19. Study as a whole: Largely donor-specific sequence clusters came from two donors. Findings of the study overall: The study found contracting CD4+ clones mainly in CM and EM and contracting CD8+ clones in EMRA. Pre-infection memory contained some responding clones, which suggested that cross-reactive memory had joined. A second wave of clones peaked on day 37, and their SARS-CoV-2 specificity went unconfirmed.

Each CDR3 protein is one row after TCRdb ran MiXCR on the 5' RACE reads. The sample has 300,000 to 400,000 distinct CDR3 sequences, roughly 13% seen once. Germline CDR1 and CDR2: SEHNR and FQNEAQ (reference sequence). The length of the CDR3 is 12 residues. The TCR was taken from a man younger than 35 who had mild COVID-19 (a few samples of this study predate the infection). Cell type and time point are not known. The chain links TRBV7-9 to TRBJ1-5; D gene unclear. Sequenced input: PBMCs or a T cell subset sorted from them (not recorded which). The CDR3 DNA reads as TGTGCCAGCAGTTTAGGGCCGCAGCCCCAGCATTTT. The encoded protein is CASSLGPQPQHF.